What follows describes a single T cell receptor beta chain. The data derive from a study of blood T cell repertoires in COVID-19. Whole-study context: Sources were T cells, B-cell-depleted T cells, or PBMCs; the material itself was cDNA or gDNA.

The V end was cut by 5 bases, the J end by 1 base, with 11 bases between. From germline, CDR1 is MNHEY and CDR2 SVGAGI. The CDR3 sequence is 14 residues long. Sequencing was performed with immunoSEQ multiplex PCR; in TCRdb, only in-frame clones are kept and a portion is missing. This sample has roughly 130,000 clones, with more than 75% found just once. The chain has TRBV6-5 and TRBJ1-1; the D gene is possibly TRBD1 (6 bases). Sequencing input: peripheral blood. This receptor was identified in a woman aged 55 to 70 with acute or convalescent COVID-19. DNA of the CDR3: TGTGCCAGCAGTAGTCCGGGACAGAACACTGAAGCTTTCTTT. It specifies CASSSPGQNTEAFF.